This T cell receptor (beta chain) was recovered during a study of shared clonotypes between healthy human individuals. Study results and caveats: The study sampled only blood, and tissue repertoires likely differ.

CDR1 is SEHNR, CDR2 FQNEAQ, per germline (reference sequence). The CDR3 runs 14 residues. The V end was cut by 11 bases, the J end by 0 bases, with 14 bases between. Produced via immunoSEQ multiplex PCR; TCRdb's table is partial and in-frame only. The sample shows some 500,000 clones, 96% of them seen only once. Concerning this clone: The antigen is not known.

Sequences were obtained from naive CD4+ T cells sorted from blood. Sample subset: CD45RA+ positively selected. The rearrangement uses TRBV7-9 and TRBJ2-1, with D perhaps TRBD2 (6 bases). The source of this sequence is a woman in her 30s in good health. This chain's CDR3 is CAGGDLLSYNEQFF. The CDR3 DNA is TGTGCCGGAGGGGACTTACTCTCCTACAATGAGCAGTTCTTC.